These T cell receptor beta chains were read from a single sample in a study of cytomegalovirus exposure and HLA in healthy donors. The data were produced by immunoSEQ multiplex PCR, yet TCRdb's version contains in-frame clones alone and is incomplete. Among about 140,000 clones listed, roughly 83% were seen once. The material sequenced was PBMCs. All receptors come from a female donor in good health and CMV-seronegative. Each CDR3 is given without its conserved first and last residue.

V gene: TRBV13
J gene: TRBJ2-7
CDR3 protein: ASSLLGVYEQY

V gene: TRBV7-9
J gene: TRBJ1-2
CDR3 protein: ASSAQASNYGYT

V gene: TRBV5-6
J gene: TRBJ1-2
CDR3 protein: ASSRRQGGDYGYT

V gene: TRBV6-5
J gene: TRBJ1-1
CDR3 protein: ASRNTGESF

V gene: TRBV27
J gene: TRBJ2-2
CDR3 protein: ASSLSQGARTGELF

V gene: TRBV7-9
J gene: TRBJ2-7
CDR3 protein: ASTGQGRLRDEQY

V gene: TRBV5-1
J gene: TRBJ2-1
CDR3 protein: ASSRTGQGNEQF

V gene: TRBV6-4
J gene: TRBJ1-4
CDR3 protein: ASSRYGGTELF

V gene: TRBV6-5
J gene: TRBJ2-3
CDR3 protein: ASRRTGQTTDTQY

V gene: TRBV4-1
J gene: TRBJ2-6
CDR3 protein: ASSQGGGRSGANVLT

V gene: TRBV18
J gene: TRBJ2-7
CDR3 protein: ASSARPTASMRNEQY

V gene: TRBV6-1
J gene: TRBJ2-2
CDR3 protein: ASSDGLAGGTGELF

V gene: TRBV7-6
J gene: TRBJ2-7
CDR3 protein: ASSLARQGRLYEQY

V gene: TRBV7-2
J gene: TRBJ2-7
CDR3 protein: ASSNGQGGFYEQY

V gene: TRBV30
J gene: TRBJ2-7
CDR3 protein: AWSVGTGLASGSRSSYEQY

V gene: TRBV9
J gene: TRBJ2-1
CDR3 protein: ASSPPGGGWGEQF

V gene: TRBV5-1
J gene: TRBJ2-1
CDR3 protein: ASSLAGQGDNEQF

V gene: TRBV28
J gene: TRBJ1-5
CDR3 protein: ASSLPDRPDQPQH

V gene: TRBV28
J gene: TRBJ2-3
CDR3 protein: ASSLPGTDTQY

V gene: TRBV5-1
J gene: TRBJ1-2
CDR3 protein: ASSLSGTGGADYGYT

V gene: TRBV12-5
J gene: TRBJ2-7
CDR3 protein: ASGLVRLAGVGSYEQY

V gene: TRBV19
J gene: TRBJ2-7
CDR3 protein: ASSMSSGTYEQY

V gene: TRBV2
J gene: TRBJ2-5
CDR3 protein: ASCLEETQY

V gene: TRBV5-4
J gene: TRBJ2-1
CDR3 protein: ASSLVGEAESNEQF

V gene: TRBV7-9
J gene: TRBJ2-2
CDR3 protein: ASSLTSGELF

V gene: TRBV2
J gene: TRBJ2-5
CDR3 protein: ASSVRGRGREETQY

V gene: TRBV11-3
J gene: TRBJ2-7
CDR3 protein: ASSLDLYEQY

V gene: TRBV9
J gene: TRBJ1-3
CDR3 protein: ASSPRQVSGNTIY

V gene: TRBV19
J gene: TRBJ2-1
CDR3 protein: ASSPSVAEALGQF

V gene: TRBV21-1
J gene: TRBJ2-3
CDR3 protein: ARTGGPGSSTDTQY

V gene: TRBV7-2
J gene: TRBJ1-5
CDR3 protein: ASSLVAGLGNQPQH

V gene: TRBV4-3
J gene: TRBJ2-3
CDR3 protein: ASSQVLAVTDTQY

V gene: TRBV19
J gene: TRBJ1-4
CDR3 protein: ASSLSRGEKLF

V gene: TRBV6-6
J gene: TRBJ2-7
CDR3 protein: ASSYPGQDNEQY

V gene: TRBV27
J gene: TRBJ2-1
CDR3 protein: ASSLGLVNEQF

V gene: TRBV11-2
J gene: TRBJ2-3
CDR3 protein: ASSSRLAGGDTQY

V gene: TRBV11-2
J gene: TRBJ2-7
CDR3 protein: ASSHGQGAYEQY

V gene: TRBV7-2
J gene: TRBJ2-2
CDR3 protein: ASRRPSGANTGELF

V gene: TRBV19
J gene: TRBJ2-5
CDR3 protein: ASSIGQGWNGETQY